This is a list of T cell receptor beta chains from one sample in a study of blood T cell repertoires in COVID-19. Clones were read by immunoSEQ multiplex PCR, and TCRdb kept only the in-frame ones, dropping some. The sample consists of a few hundred thousand clones, about four fifths of them appearing once. Material for sequencing was PBMCs or T cells enriched from blood (not recorded which). The receptors shown here come from a man aged 50 to 59 who had recovered from COVID-19. CDR3s include the opening cysteine and the closing phenylalanine or tryptophan. The order of the fields is J gene, V gene, D gene, clone size, CDR3 DNA, CDR3 protein. D genes are given only for firm matches. Clone size is shown for a subset of rows, as once, few, many or a class of expanded clone.

j_call: TRBJ1-2; v_call: TRBV5-8; d_call: -; clone_size: -; cdr3_nt: TGTGCCAGCAGCTCCACAGTAGACTATGGCTACACCTTC; cdr3_aa: CASSSTVDYGYTF
j_call: TRBJ2-7; v_call: TRBV29-1; d_call: -; clone_size: -; cdr3_nt: TGCAGCGTTGTGGGAGGAGGAGGAGCGATATACGAGCAGTACTTC; cdr3_aa: CSVVGGGGAIYEQYF
j_call: TRBJ1-2; v_call: TRBV5-1; d_call: -; clone_size: few; cdr3_nt: TGCGCCAGCAGCTTGCCGGGGGAACGGGGCTACACCTTC; cdr3_aa: CASSLPGERGYTF
j_call: TRBJ1-5; v_call: TRBV10-3; d_call: TRBD1; clone_size: -; cdr3_nt: TGTGCCATCAGTGCTGACAGGGCGGGCAATCAGCCCCAGCATTTT; cdr3_aa: CAISADRAGNQPQHF
j_call: TRBJ2-5; v_call: TRBV4-2; d_call: -; clone_size: -; cdr3_nt: TGTGCCAGCAGCCAAGATCGAGGGATGGAAGAGACCCAGTACTTC; cdr3_aa: CASSQDRGMEETQYF
j_call: TRBJ2-3; v_call: TRBV7-9; d_call: -; clone_size: -; cdr3_nt: TGTGCCAGCAGCCCCGAGCGGATCACAGATACGCAGTATTTT; cdr3_aa: CASSPERITDTQYF
j_call: TRBJ2-1; v_call: TRBV5-6; d_call: -; clone_size: -; cdr3_nt: TGTGCCAGCAGCTTGGGAACCCGGGACTCAATGGGGAATGAGCAGTTCTTC; cdr3_aa: CASSLGTRDSMGNEQFF
j_call: TRBJ1-2; v_call: TRBV28; d_call: -; clone_size: -; cdr3_nt: TGTGCCAGCAGTAATGCCATCGCCGGGGTCTATGGCTACACCTTC; cdr3_aa: CASSNAIAGVYGYTF
j_call: TRBJ1-1; v_call: TRBV19; d_call: TRBD1; clone_size: -; cdr3_nt: TGTGCCAGTAGGAGGGACAGACAGAACACTGAAGCTTTCTTT; cdr3_aa: CASRRDRQNTEAFF
j_call: TRBJ2-5; v_call: TRBV29-1; d_call: -; clone_size: -; cdr3_nt: TGCAGCGTCTCCAGGCGGGGTTCCCAAGAGACCCAGTACTTC; cdr3_aa: CSVSRRGSQETQYF
j_call: TRBJ2-3; v_call: TRBV6-5; d_call: TRBD1; clone_size: -; cdr3_nt: TGTGCCAGCAGTTCCACAGGGGGCGAAAGCACAGATACGCAGTATTTT; cdr3_aa: CASSSTGGESTDTQYF
j_call: TRBJ2-2; v_call: TRBV5-6; d_call: -; clone_size: -; cdr3_nt: TGTGCCAGCAGCTTGAGGCAGGGTGGGGTTGCCGGGGAGCTGTTTTTT; cdr3_aa: CASSLRQGGVAGELFF
j_call: TRBJ1-2; v_call: TRBV5-1; d_call: -; clone_size: few; cdr3_nt: TGCGCCAGCAGCTTGGTGGGAGGAGGCTACACCTTC; cdr3_aa: CASSLVGGGYTF
j_call: TRBJ1-4; v_call: TRBV5-1; d_call: -; clone_size: -; cdr3_nt: TGCGCCAGCAGCTTTACAGGGCTAGCTAATGAAAAACTGTTTTTT; cdr3_aa: CASSFTGLANEKLFF
j_call: TRBJ2-3; v_call: TRBV6-4; d_call: TRBD2; clone_size: -; cdr3_nt: TGTGCCAGCAGTGTTCTAGCGGGGGGCCCCACAGATACGCAGTATTTT; cdr3_aa: CASSVLAGGPTDTQYF
j_call: TRBJ1-2; v_call: TRBV6-5; d_call: -; clone_size: -; cdr3_nt: TGTGCCAGCAGTTACCTTCCGGGGGACTATGGCTACACCTTC; cdr3_aa: CASSYLPGDYGYTF
j_call: TRBJ1-2; v_call: TRBV5-1; d_call: -; clone_size: -; cdr3_nt: TGCGCCAGCAGCTCAACACACCGGGACACCGGAGGCTACACCTTC; cdr3_aa: CASSSTHRDTGGYTF
j_call: TRBJ2-5; v_call: TRBV6-2/TRBV6-3; d_call: TRBD2; clone_size: -; cdr3_nt: TGTGCCAGCAGTTATTCCGGGACTAGCGGGAGCGGGGAGACCCAGTACTTC; cdr3_aa: CASSYSGTSGSGETQYF
j_call: TRBJ1-5; v_call: TRBV6-5; d_call: -; clone_size: -; cdr3_nt: TGTGCCAGCAGTTCCGGGACAAACAATCAGCCCCAGCATTTT; cdr3_aa: CASSSGTNNQPQHF
j_call: TRBJ2-7; v_call: TRBV5-1; d_call: -; clone_size: -; cdr3_nt: TGCGCCAGCAGCTTTGGCACGTCACCCTCCTACGAGCAGTACTTC; cdr3_aa: CASSFGTSPSYEQYF
j_call: TRBJ1-2; v_call: TRBV25-1; d_call: TRBD1; clone_size: -; cdr3_nt: TGTGCCAGCAGTCCGGGACAGGGGAGAACCTATGGCTACACCTTC; cdr3_aa: CASSPGQGRTYGYTF
j_call: TRBJ2-1; v_call: TRBV9; d_call: TRBD2; clone_size: -; cdr3_nt: TGTGCCAGCAGCGTAGGGGGCGGGAGGCTCTACAATGAGCAGTTCTTC; cdr3_aa: CASSVGGGRLYNEQFF
j_call: TRBJ2-5; v_call: TRBV7-9; d_call: TRBD1; clone_size: -; cdr3_nt: TGTGCCAGCAGCCCTCGACAGGGATGGCAAGAGACCCAGTACTTC; cdr3_aa: CASSPRQGWQETQYF
j_call: TRBJ1-2; v_call: TRBV5-1; d_call: -; clone_size: few; cdr3_nt: TGCGCCAGCAGCCTAGGACAGACCTCCTATGGCTACACCTTC; cdr3_aa: CASSLGQTSYGYTF
j_call: TRBJ1-1; v_call: TRBV6-5; d_call: -; clone_size: few; cdr3_nt: TGTGCCAGCAGTTATCTTAGGGTCGACGGGGGAACTGAAGCTTTCTTT; cdr3_aa: CASSYLRVDGGTEAFF
j_call: TRBJ2-1; v_call: TRBV5-1; d_call: -; clone_size: -; cdr3_nt: TGCGCCAGCAGCTTGGAGGTGTCACAGGGTGGCAATGAGCAGTTCTTC; cdr3_aa: CASSLEVSQGGNEQFF
j_call: TRBJ2-1; v_call: TRBV3-1/TRBV3-2; d_call: TRBD1; clone_size: -; cdr3_nt: TGTGCCAGCAGCAGACAGGGGGGCCCCTACAATGAGCAGTTCTTC; cdr3_aa: CASSRQGGPYNEQFF
j_call: TRBJ1-5; v_call: TRBV27; d_call: -; clone_size: once; cdr3_nt: TGTGCCAGCAGTGGAGGGGTTGATCAGCCCCAGCATTTT; cdr3_aa: CASSGGVDQPQHF
j_call: TRBJ2-1; v_call: TRBV24-1; d_call: -; clone_size: -; cdr3_nt: TGTGCCACCAGTGATCCGTCACGGAGCAATGAGCAGTTCTTC; cdr3_aa: CATSDPSRSNEQFF
j_call: TRBJ2-2; v_call: TRBV27; d_call: -; clone_size: -; cdr3_nt: TGTGCCAGCAGCTTTGCGGGTCTACCTCCCCGCGGGGAGCTGTTTTTT; cdr3_aa: CASSFAGLPPRGELFF
j_call: TRBJ2-1; v_call: TRBV9; d_call: TRBD1; clone_size: -; cdr3_nt: TGTGCCAGCAGCGAGGGCGGGACAGGCAATGAGCAGTTCTTC; cdr3_aa: CASSEGGTGNEQFF
j_call: TRBJ1-3; v_call: TRBV5-1; d_call: TRBD1; clone_size: -; cdr3_nt: TGCGCCAGCAGCTTGGATATTTCGTGGACAGGGGGAAACACCATATATTTT; cdr3_aa: CASSLDISWTGGNTIYF
j_call: TRBJ2-7; v_call: TRBV6-5; d_call: -; clone_size: -; cdr3_nt: TGTGCCATCGGGGTGGGTCTGGAGCAGTACTTC; cdr3_aa: CAIGVGLEQYF
j_call: TRBJ2-3; v_call: TRBV10-1; d_call: TRBD1; clone_size: once; cdr3_nt: TGCGCCAGCAGCCCCCAGCCGGGACAGGGGGCCACAGATACGCAGTATTTT; cdr3_aa: CASSPQPGQGATDTQYF
j_call: TRBJ2-5; v_call: TRBV2; d_call: TRBD2; clone_size: -; cdr3_nt: TGTGCCAGTAAGGAGCCGGGACTAGCGGGAGACTGGTACCAAGAGACCCAGTACTTC; cdr3_aa: CASKEPGLAGDWYQETQYF
j_call: TRBJ1-3; v_call: TRBV10-1; d_call: TRBD1; clone_size: -; cdr3_nt: TGCGCCAGCAACCACAGGGGGTCTGGAAACACCATATATTTT; cdr3_aa: CASNHRGSGNTIYF
j_call: TRBJ1-5; v_call: TRBV7-2; d_call: -; clone_size: -; cdr3_nt: TGTGCCAGCAGCTTAGGCGCCACAGGGTTGCATTTT; cdr3_aa: CASSLGATGLHF
j_call: TRBJ2-2; v_call: TRBV27; d_call: TRBD2; clone_size: -; cdr3_nt: TGTGCCAGCAGTTTTACTAGCGGGACGAACACCGGGGAGCTGTTTTTT; cdr3_aa: CASSFTSGTNTGELFF